This TCR beta chain was recovered during a study of blood T cell repertoires in COVID-19. On the study more broadly: Spain, Italy and the United States supplied samples that represented acute and convalescent COVID-19. From T cells, B-cell-depleted T cells, or PBMCs came the material, which was cDNA or gDNA.

Original handling: Estimates of nucleated cell counts were drawn from the amplification of reference gene primers. Sequencing used immunoSEQ multiplex PCR; TCRdb keeps in-frame clones, though not all of them. V and J calls plus clone size are reproduced from that table; the DNA served to infer D and trimming. The sample yields approximately 210,000 clones, approximately 84% seen once. The V end lost 6 bases, the J end lost 2 bases, and 15 bases lay between the germline ends. The CDR3 is made up of 15 amino acids. Germline CDR1 reads LNHDA; CDR2 reads SQIVND (reference sequence). This sequence joins TRBV19 and TRBJ2-3; no clear D gene. Sample: peripheral blood. The TCR sequence derives from a woman in her forties or fifties with active or convalescent COVID-19. CDR3 sequence (DNA): TGTGCCAGTAGCCCTTATGCGTCCTACACAGATACGCAGTATTTT. Its protein product is CASSPYASYTDTQYF.